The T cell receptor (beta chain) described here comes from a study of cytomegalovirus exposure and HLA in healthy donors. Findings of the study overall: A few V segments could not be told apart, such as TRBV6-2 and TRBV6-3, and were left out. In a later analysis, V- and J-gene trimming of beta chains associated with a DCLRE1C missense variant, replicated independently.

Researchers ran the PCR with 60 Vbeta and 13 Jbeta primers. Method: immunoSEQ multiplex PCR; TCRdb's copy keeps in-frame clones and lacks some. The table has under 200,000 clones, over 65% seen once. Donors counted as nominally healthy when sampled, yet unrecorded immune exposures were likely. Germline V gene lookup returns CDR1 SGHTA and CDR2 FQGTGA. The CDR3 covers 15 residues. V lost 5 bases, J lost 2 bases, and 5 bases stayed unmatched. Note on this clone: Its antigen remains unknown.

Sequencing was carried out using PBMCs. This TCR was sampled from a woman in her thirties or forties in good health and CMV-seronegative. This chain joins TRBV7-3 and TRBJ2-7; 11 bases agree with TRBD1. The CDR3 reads CASSLAGQGAYEQYF. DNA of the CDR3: TGTGCCAGCAGCCTCGCGGGACAGGGGGCCTACGAGCAGTACTTC.